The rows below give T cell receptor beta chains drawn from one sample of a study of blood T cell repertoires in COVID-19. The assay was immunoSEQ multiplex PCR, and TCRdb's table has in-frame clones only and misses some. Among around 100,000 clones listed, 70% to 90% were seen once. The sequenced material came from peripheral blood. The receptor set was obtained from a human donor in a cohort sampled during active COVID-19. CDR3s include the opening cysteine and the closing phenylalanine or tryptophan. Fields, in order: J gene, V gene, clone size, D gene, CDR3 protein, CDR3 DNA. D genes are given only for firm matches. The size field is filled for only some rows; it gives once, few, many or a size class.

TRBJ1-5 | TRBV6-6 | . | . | CASSYSRDSVVATGNF | .
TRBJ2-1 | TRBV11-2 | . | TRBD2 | CASSPTSGSVYEQFF | TGTGCCAGCAGCCCGACTAGCGGGAGTGTCTATGAGCAGTTCTTC
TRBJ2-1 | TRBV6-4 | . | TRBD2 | CASSERTSGYNEQFF | TGTGCCAGCAGTGAAAGGACTAGCGGCTACAATGAGCAGTTCTTC
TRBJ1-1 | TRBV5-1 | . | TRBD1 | CASSMDRWTEAFF | TGCGCCAGCAGCATGGACAGGTGGACTGAAGCTTTCTTT
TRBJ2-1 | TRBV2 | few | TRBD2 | CASSETVAGGLLNEQFF | TGTGCCAGCAGTGAAACCGTAGCGGGAGGGCTTTTGAATGAGCAGTTCTTC
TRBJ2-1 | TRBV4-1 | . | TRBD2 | CASSQVGTSYNEQFF | TGCGCCAGCAGCCAAGTCGGGACTAGCTACAATGAGCAGTTCTTC
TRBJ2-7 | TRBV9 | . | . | CASSSQQAPHEQYF | TGTGCCAGCAGCTCACAACAGGCACCGCACGAGCAGTACTTC
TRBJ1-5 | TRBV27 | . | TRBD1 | CASSLRTGGGQPQHF | TGTGCCAGCAGTCTACGGACAGGGGGGGGACAGCCCCAGCATTTT
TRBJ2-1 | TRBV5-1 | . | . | CASSLLGERPYNEQFF | TGCGCCAGCAGCTTACTCGGAGAACGCCCCTACAATGAGCAGTTCTTC
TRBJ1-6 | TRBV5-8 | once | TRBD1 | CASSSYRGGYSPLHF | TGTGCCAGCAGTTCCTACAGGGGCGGGTATTCACCCCTCCACTTT
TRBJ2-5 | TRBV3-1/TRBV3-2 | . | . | CASSRGTVQETQYF | TGTGCCAGCAGCCGCGGGACAGTACAAGAGACCCAGTACTTC
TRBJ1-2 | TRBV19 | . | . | CASSDWDKFGYTF | TGTGCCAGTAGCGATTGGGACAAGTTTGGCTACACCTTC
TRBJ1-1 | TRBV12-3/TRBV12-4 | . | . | CASNLQMNTEAFF | TGTGCCAGCAATCTGCAGATGAACACTGAAGCTTTCTTT
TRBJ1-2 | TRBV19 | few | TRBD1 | CASLGQGAGYTF | TGTGCCAGCCTGGGACAGGGCGCTGGCTACACCTTC
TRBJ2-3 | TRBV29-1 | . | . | CSVELGVSTDTQYF | TGCAGCGTTGAATTAGGGGTTAGCACAGATACGCAGTATTTT
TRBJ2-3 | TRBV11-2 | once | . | CASSTSGRTDTQYF | TGTGCCAGCAGCACGAGCGGGCGCACAGATACGCAGTATTTT
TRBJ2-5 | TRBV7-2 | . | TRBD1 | CASSYQGAQETQYF | TGTGCCAGCAGCTATCAGGGGGCGCAAGAGACCCAGTACTTC
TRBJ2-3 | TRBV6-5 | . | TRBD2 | CASRGLAGGPDTQYF | TGTGCCAGCAGGGGACTAGCGGGAGGGCCAGATACGCAGTATTTT
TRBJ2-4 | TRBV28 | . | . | CASSFSRAAIQYF | TGTGCCAGCAGTTTTAGCAGGGCGGCCATTCAGTACTTC
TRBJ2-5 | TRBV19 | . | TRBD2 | CASSPPTSSGRGETQYF | TGTGCCAGTAGTCCCCCAACTTCTAGCGGGAGAGGGGAGACCCAGTACTTC
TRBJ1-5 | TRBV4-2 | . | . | CASSWTESNQPQHF | TGTGCCAGCAGTTGGACAGAAAGCAATCAGCCCCAGCATTTT
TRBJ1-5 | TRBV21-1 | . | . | CARWGDPRVTSQPQHF | TGTGCCAGATGGGGAGATCCCCGAGTGACTTCCCAGCCCCAGCATTTT
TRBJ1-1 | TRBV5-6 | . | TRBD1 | CASSLRWDRANTEAFF | TGTGCCAGCAGCCTTCGATGGGACAGAGCGAACACTGAAGCTTTCTTT
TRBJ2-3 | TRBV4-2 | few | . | CASSHSYQGGPDTQYF | TGTGCCAGCAGCCACTCCTATCAGGGGGGCCCAGATACGCAGTATTTT
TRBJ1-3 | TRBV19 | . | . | CASSIGQGGHTIYF | TGTGCCAGTAGTATTGGGCAGGGCGGACACACCATATATTTT
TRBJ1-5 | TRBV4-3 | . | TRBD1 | CASSQDIQGAQPQHF | TGCGCCAGCAGCCAAGATATACAGGGGGCGCAGCCCCAGCATTTT
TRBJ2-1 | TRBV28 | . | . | CASTSLHEQFF | TGTGCCAGCACTAGCTTACATGAGCAGTTCTTC
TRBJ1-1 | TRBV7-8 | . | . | CASSFPPGAHTEAFF | TGTGCCAGCAGTTTCCCCCCAGGGGCGCACACTGAAGCTTTCTTT
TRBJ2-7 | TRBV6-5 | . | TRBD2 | CASRGLAGDYEQYF | TGTGCCAGCAGGGGACTAGCGGGGGACTACGAGCAGTACTTC
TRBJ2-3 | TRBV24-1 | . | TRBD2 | CATSDWALAGANTDTQYF | TGTGCCACCAGTGATTGGGCCCTAGCGGGAGCCAACACAGATACGCAGTATTTT
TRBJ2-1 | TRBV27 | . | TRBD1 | CASRGTGYNEQFF | TGTGCCAGCAGGGGGACAGGTTACAATGAGCAGTTCTTC